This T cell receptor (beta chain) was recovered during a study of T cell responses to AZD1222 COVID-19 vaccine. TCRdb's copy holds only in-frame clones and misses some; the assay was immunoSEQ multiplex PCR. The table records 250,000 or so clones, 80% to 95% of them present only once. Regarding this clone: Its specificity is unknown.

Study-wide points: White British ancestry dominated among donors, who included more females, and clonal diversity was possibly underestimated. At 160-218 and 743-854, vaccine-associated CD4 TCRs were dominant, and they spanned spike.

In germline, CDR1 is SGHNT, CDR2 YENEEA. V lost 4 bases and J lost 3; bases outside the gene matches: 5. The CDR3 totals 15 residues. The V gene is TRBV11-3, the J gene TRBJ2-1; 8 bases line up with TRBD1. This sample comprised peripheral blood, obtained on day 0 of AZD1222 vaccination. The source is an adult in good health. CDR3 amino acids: CASSSGQVSYNEQFF. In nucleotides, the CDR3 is TGTGCCAGCAGCTCGGGACAGGTCAGCTACAATGAGCAGTTCTTC.